Presented here are 8 T cell receptor beta chains from one specimen sequenced in a study of T-cell memory formation after mild COVID-19 (dated by TCRdb to about 2021). The library was built by means of 5' RACE. For sequencing, an Illumina NovaSeq 6000 was employed. The public reads were run again by TCRdb, first through fastp at Q25 and then through MiXCR, and only productive beta chains were kept. One record per CDR3 amino acid sequence lists the most common genes and DNA. For this sample the table gives 100,000 to 150,000 distinct CDR3 sequences, of which around 15% were detected only once. Clones ranked in the top ten supply about 5% of the sample. Sequences were obtained from PBMCs or a T cell subset sorted from them (not recorded which). The receptors shown here come from a man aged 18 to 29 who had mild COVID-19 (a few samples of this study predate the infection). The sample titles of this study are shuffled in the database, so cell type and time point are left out; the donor was told from shared clones.

The DNA of the CDR3 is TGTGCCAGCAGCTTTGCGGACAGGGGGCTCTACGAGCAGTACTTC. This translates into CASSFADRGLYEQYF. The V and J genes are TRBV11-2 and TRBJ2-7; 11 nucleotides match TRBD1. The CDR3 totals 15 residues. Trimming took 3 bases from V and 3 from J; bases not matched to a gene: 4. CDR1 and CDR2 from the germline V gene are SGHAT and FQNNGV.

The sample holds a few counts of this clonotype. The chain has TRBV5-1 and TRBJ2-7; 10 bases line up with TRBD1. There are 14 residues in the CDR3. Germline V gives CDR1 SGHRS, CDR2 YFSETQ. The V gene end was trimmed by 3 bases and the J gene end by 5 bases; junction bases not matched to a gene: 5. CDR3 in amino acids: CASSSVGTGDEQYF. The CDR3 region has the DNA TGCGCCAGCAGCTCAGTCGGGACAGGGGACGAGCAGTACTTC.

This clonotype appeared a few times. The V and J genes are TRBV5-1 and TRBJ1-1; D is unclear. Germline V lookup: CDR1 SGHRS, CDR2 YFSETQ. The CDR3 sequence is 13 residues long. V lost 2 bases, J lost 0 bases, and 5 bases lay in between. CDR3 in amino acids: CASSFNLNTEAFF. DNA of the CDR3: TGCGCCAGCAGCTTTAATCTGAACACTGAAGCTTTCTTT.

The chain couples TRBV7-2 to TRBJ2-5, with a tentative D call TRBD1 (5 bases). V was pared by 2 bases and J by 5 bases, with 12 bases between. Germline-derived CDR1 and CDR2 are SGHTA and FQGNSA. The CDR3 length is 14 residues. The CDR3 DNA reads TGTGCCAGCAGCTTAAACCAGGGCAGGGAGACCCAGTACTTC. Protein product: CASSLNQGRETQYF.

This clonotype was observed many times. The CDR3 sequence: CASSLGLYGTDTQYF. CDR3 nucleotides: TGTGCCAGCAGCTTGGGACTGTATGGAACAGATACGCAGTATTTT. The chain recombines TRBV7-2 with TRBJ2-3; TRBD2 might be the D (6 bases). V dropped 3 bases and J dropped 3 bases, with 13 bases sitting between them. The CDR3 has 15 residues. Germline loops: CDR1 SGHTA, CDR2 FQGNSA. Based on the CDR3 plus reference TRBV7-2 and TRBJ2-3, the full variable domain is GAGVSQSPSNKVTEKGKDVELRCDPISGHTALYWYRQSLGQGLEFLIYFQGNSAPDKSGLPSDRFSAERTGGSVSTLTIQRTQQEDSAVYLCASSLGLYGTDTQYFGPGTRLTVL.

The CDR3 sequence: CASSFMEGNYGYTF. The CDR3 DNA follows: TGTGCCAGCAGCTTTATGGAGGGGAACTATGGCTACACCTTC. This chain uses TRBV5-4 with TRBJ1-2; maybe TRBD1 (5 bases). CDR1 and CDR2 (germline): SGHNT, YYREEE (reference sequence). The V and J ends lost 2 bases and 2 bases respectively, with 10 bases between them. This CDR3 is 14 amino acids long.

This clonotype was seen more than once but under ten times. The rearrangement uses TRBV6-6 and TRBJ1-4; a weak D match, TRBD1 (5 bases). CDR1 and CDR2 (germline): MNHNY, SVGAGI (reference sequence). The CDR3 runs 14 residues. The V and J ends lost 2 bases and 11 bases respectively, with 15 bases between them. The CDR3: CASSYRDGEEKLFF. For the CDR3, the DNA is TGTGCCAGCAGTTACCGGGACGGAGAGGAGAAACTGTTTTTT.

This clonotype was found many times. The chain links TRBV20-1 to TRBJ2-2; 9 bases are a match to TRBD1. V was clipped by 6 bases and J by 6 bases; unmatched bases: 11. This CDR3 is built from 15 residues. The germline V gene encodes CDR1 DFQATT and CDR2 SNEGSKA (reference sequence). The CDR3 nucleotides read TGCAGTGCACTCAGGAACAGGGGGCGACCCGGGGAGCTGTTTTTT. The encoded protein is CSALRNRGRPGELFF.